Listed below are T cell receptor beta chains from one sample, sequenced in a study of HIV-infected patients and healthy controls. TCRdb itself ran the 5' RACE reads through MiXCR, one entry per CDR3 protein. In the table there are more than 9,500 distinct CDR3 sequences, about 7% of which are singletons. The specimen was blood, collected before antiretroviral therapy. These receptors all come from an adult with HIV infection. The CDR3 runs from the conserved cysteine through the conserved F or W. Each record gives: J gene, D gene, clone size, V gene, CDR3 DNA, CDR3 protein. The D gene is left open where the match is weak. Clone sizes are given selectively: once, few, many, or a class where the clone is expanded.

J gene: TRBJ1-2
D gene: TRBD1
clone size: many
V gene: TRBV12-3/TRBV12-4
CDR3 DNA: TGTGCCAGCAGTACTCCCGGGACAGACTCCTATGGCTACACCTTC
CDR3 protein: CASSTPGTDSYGYTF

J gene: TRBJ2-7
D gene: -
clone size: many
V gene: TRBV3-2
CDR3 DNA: TGTGCCGGACCATGTAACGGACCCGGCGAGCAGTACTTC
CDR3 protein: CAGPCNGPGEQYF

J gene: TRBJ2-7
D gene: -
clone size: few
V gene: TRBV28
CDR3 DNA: TGTGCCAGCAGTTTCGGGATTTCCTACGAGCAGTACTTC
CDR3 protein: CASSFGISYEQYF

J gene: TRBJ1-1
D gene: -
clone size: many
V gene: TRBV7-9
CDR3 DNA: TGTGCCACCTCGTTAGGTGGAGCCTACACTGAAGCTTTCTTT
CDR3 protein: CATSLGGAYTEAFF

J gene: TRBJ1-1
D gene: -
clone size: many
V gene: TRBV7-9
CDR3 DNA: TGTGCCAGCAGCTTCTCAGGGGCCAGTGAAGCTTTCTTT
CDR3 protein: CASSFSGASEAFF

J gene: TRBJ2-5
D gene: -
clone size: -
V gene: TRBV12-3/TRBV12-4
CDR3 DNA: TGTGCCAGCGGGAGTCAGGGTTTCCAAGAGACCCAGTACTTC
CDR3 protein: CASGSQGFQETQYF

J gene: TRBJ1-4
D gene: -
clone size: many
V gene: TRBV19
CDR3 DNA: TGTGCCAGTAGCGGGACTGCAACTAATGAAAAACTGTTTTTT
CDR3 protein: CASSGTATNEKLFF

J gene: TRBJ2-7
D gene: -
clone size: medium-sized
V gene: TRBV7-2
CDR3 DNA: TGTGCCAGCAGCTTAGCTGGAGGGGCCTCCTCCTACGAGCAGTACTTC
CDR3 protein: CASSLAGGASSYEQYF

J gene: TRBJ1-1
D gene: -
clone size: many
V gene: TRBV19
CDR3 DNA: TGTGCCAGTAGTACCCCGGGACGGGTGAACACTGAAGCTTTCTTT
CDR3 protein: CASSTPGRVNTEAFF

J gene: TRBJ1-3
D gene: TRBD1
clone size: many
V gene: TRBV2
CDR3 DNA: TGTGCCAGCAGTGTGACAGGGGTTGGAAACACCATATATTTT
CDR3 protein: CASSVTGVGNTIYF

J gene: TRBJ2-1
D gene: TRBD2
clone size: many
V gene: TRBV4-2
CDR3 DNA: TGTGCCAGCAGCCAAGATCCGGCGGGGGGCGGAGGTGAGCAGTTCTTC
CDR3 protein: CASSQDPAGGGGEQFF

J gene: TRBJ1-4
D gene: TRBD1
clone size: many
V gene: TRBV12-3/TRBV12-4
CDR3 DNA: TGTGCCAGCAGTTTGGGGGACAGTAATGAAAAACTGTTTTTT
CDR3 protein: CASSLGDSNEKLFF

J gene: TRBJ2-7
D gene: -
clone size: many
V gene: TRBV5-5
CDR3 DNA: TGTGCCAGCAGCCCTGGATATAGCTCCTACGAGCAGTACTTC
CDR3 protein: CASSPGYSSYEQYF

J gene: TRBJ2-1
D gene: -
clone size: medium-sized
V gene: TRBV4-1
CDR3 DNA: TGCGCCAGCAGCCAAGAAGCGGGCCCAGGAGATGAGCAGTTCTTC
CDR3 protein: CASSQEAGPGDEQFF

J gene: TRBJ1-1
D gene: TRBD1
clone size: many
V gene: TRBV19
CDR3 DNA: TGTGCCAGTAGTGTCCAACAGGGGACTGAAGCTTTCTTT
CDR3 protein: CASSVQQGTEAFF

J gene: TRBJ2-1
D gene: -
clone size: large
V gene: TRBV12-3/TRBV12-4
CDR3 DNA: TGTGCCAGCAGTTTTGGGGGACGCCACAATGAGCAGTTCTTC
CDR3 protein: CASSFGGRHNEQFF

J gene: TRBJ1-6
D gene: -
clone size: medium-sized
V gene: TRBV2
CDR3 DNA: TGTGCCAGCCAGGGGTCCGATGGTTCACCCCTCCACTTT
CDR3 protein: CASQGSDGSPLHF

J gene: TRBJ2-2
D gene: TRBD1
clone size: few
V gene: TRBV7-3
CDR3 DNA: TGTGCCAGCAGCCCGTCGGGACAGGGTACCGGGGAGCTGTTTTTT
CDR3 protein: CASSPSGQGTGELFF

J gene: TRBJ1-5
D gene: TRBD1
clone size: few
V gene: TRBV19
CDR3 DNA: TGTGCCAGTAGTATGTTTGACAGGGTGAACCAGCCCCAGCATTTT
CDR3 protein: CASSMFDRVNQPQHF

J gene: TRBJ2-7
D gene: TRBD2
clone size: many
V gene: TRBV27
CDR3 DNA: TGTGCCAGCAGTCCACTCGAGCGGGGGTTCCTCGAGCAGTACTTC
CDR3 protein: CASSPLERGFLEQYF

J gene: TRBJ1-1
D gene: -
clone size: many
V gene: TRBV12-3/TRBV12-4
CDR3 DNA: TGTGCCAGCAGTTTAATGCAGGGACACACTGAAGCTTTCTTT
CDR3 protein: CASSLMQGHTEAFF

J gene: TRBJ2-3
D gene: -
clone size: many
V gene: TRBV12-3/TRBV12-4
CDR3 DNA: TGTGCCAGCACTACCGGGGATCGAGATACGCAGTATTTT
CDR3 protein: CASTTGDRDTQYF

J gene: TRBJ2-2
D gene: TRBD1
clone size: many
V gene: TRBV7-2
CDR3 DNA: TGTGCCAGCAGCCCCCGGACAGGGGTCACCGGGGAGCTGTTTTTT
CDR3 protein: CASSPRTGVTGELFF

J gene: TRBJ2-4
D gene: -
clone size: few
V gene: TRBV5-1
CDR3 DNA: TGCGCCAGCAGTCCGGGCGGCTACCTAGCCAAAAACATTCAGTACTTC
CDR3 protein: CASSPGGYLAKNIQYF

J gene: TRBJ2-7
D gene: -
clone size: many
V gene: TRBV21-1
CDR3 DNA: TGTGCCGATCGGGACAAACTAGCGGGGGGTGCCGAGCAGTACTTC
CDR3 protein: CADRDKLAGGAEQYF

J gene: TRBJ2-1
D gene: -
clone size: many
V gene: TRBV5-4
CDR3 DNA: TGTGCCAGCAGCTTGGGTGGTGAGCAGTTCTTC
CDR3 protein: CASSLGGEQFF

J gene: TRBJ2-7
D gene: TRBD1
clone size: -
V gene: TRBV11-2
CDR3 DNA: TGTGCCAGCAGCTTTCCGGGACAGGGAACCTACGAGCAGTACTTC
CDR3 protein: CASSFPGQGTYEQYF

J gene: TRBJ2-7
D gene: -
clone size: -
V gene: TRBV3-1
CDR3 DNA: TGTGCCAGCAGCCACCGGTCCGAGCAGTACTTC
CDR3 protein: CASSHRSEQYF

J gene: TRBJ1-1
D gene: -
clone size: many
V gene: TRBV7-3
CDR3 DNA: TGTGCCAGCAGCTTAACCCTCCTGGCGGGGGAGAGCACTGAAGCTTTCTTT
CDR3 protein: CASSLTLLAGESTEAFF

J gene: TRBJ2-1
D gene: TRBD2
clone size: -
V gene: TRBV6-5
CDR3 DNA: TGTGCCAGCAGTTGGGGTTTAGCGGGGGGACAGCAGTTCTTC
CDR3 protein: CASSWGLAGGQQFF

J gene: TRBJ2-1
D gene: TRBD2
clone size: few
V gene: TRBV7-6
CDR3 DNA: TGTGCCAGCAGCTTCTCTAGCGGGGGGCCTAACTACAATGAGCAGTTCTTC
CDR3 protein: CASSFSSGGPNYNEQFF

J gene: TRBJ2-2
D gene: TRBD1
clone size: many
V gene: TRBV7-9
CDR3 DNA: TGTGCCAGCAGCTTAGTTCCCGGGACAGGGTACACCGGGGAGCTGTTTTTT
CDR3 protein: CASSLVPGTGYTGELFF

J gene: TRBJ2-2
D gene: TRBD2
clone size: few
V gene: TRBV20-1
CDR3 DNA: TGCAGTGCTAGACCCCCTGGGGGAGGGTCGAACACCGGGGAGCTGTTTTTT
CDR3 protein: CSARPPGGGSNTGELFF

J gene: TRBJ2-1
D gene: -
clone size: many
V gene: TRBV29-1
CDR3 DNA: TGCAGCGTTGATTTCCGGGATGAGCAGTTCTTC
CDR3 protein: CSVDFRDEQFF

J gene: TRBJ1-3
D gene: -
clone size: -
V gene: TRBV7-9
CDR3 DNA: TGTGCCAGCAGCCTAGGGTATTCTGGAAACACCATATATTTT
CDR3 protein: CASSLGYSGNTIYF

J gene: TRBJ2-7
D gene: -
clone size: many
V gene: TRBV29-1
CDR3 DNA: TGCAGCGTTGAGGACGCGGTCCCGTACGAGCAGTACTTC
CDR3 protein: CSVEDAVPYEQYF

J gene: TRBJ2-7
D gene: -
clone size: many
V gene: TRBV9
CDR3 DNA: TGTGCCAGCAGCCCCGGAAGGTACGAGCAGTACTTC
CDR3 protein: CASSPGRYEQYF

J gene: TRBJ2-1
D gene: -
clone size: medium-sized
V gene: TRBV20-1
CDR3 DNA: TGCAGTGCTAGAGTACAACTAGGGAGCAATGAGCAGTTCTTC
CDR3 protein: CSARVQLGSNEQFF

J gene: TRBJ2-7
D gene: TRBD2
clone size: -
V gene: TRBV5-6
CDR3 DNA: TGTGCCAGCGGTCGAAGCGGGGTATACTACGAGCAGTACTTC
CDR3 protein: CASGRSGVYYEQYF

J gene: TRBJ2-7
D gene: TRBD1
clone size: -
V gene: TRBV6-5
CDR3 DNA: TGTGCCAGCAGTTACGGGACAGACTTCTACGAGCAGTACTTC
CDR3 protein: CASSYGTDFYEQYF

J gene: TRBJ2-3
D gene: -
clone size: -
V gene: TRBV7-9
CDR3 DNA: TGTGCCAGCAGCTTAGGGCAAGGGATATGGACGCAGTATTTT
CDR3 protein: CASSLGQGIWTQYF

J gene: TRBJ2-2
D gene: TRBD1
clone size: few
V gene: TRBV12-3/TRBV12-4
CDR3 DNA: TGTGCCAGCAGTTTTGACAGGGGGAACACCGGGGAGCTGTTTTTT
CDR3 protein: CASSFDRGNTGELFF

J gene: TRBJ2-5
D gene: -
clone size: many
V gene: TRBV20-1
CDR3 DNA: TGCAGTGCTAGAGCCCGTGGGGTAGTCCAAGAGACCCAGTACTTC
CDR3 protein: CSARARGVVQETQYF

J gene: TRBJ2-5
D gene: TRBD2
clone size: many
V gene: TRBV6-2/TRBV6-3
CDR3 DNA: TGTGCCAGCAGAGAAGAGACTAGCGGCCAAGAGACCCAGTACTTC
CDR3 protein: CASREETSGQETQYF